This T cell receptor beta chain was retrieved from a study of T cell responses to AZD1222 COVID-19 vaccine. This clone was found once. TCRdb's copy holds only in-frame clones and misses some; the assay was immunoSEQ multiplex PCR. The repertoire holds roughly 140,000 clones, roughly 88% seen once, with 1.5% to 2% in the top ten. Germline-derived CDR1 and CDR2 are DFQATT and SNEGSKA (reference sequence). This CDR3 contains 11 residues. With V trimmed by 3 bases and J by 12 bases, 4 bases remained unmatched. This specimen was peripheral blood, taken 28 days after the second AZD1222 dose. The V and J genes are TRBV20-1 and TRBJ1-1; 10 bases line up with TRBD1. This clonotype originated in an adult who received the AZD1222 COVID-19 vaccine. CDR3 sequence (DNA): TGCAGTGCTAGGGGGGACAGGGGCTCTTTCTTT. Encoded protein: CSARGDRGSFF.